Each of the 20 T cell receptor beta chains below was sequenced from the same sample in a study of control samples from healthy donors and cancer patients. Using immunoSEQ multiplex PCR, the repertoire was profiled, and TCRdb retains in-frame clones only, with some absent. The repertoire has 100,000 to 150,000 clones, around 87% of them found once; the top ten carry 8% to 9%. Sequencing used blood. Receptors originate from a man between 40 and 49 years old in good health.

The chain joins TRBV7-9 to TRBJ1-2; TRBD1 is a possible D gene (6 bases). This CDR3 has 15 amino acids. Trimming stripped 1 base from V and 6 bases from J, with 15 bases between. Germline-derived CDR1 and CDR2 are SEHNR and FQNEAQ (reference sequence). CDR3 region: CASSLEDRLMNGYTF. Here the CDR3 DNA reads TGTGCCAGCAGCTTAGAAGACAGGTTGATGAATGGCTACACCTTC.

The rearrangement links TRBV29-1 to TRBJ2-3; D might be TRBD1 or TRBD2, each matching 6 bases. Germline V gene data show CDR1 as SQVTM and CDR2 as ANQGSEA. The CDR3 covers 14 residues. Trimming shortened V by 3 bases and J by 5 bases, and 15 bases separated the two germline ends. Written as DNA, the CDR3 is TGCAGCGTTGATCCCCGGGGGCTTGGAGATACGCAGTATTTT. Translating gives CSVDPRGLGDTQYF.

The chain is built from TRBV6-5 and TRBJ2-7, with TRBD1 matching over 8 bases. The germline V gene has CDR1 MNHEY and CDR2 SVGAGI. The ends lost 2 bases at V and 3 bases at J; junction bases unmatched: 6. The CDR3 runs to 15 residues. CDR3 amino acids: CASSYGTGGDYEQYF. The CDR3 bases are TGTGCCAGCAGTTACGGTACAGGGGGTGACTACGAGCAGTACTTC.

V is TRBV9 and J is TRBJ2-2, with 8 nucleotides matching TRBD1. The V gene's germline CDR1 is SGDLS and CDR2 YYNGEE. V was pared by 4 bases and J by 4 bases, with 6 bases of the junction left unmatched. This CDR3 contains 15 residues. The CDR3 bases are TGTGCCAGCAGCCCCCGACAGGGGACCACCGGGGAGCTGTTTTTT. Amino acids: CASSPRQGTTGELFF.

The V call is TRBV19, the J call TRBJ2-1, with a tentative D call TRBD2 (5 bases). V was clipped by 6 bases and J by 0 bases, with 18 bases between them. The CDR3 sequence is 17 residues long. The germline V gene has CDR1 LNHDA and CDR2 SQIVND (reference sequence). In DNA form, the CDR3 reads TGTGCCAGTAGGGGCGAGGGCGGAGTAAGCTCCTACAATGAGCAGTTCTTC. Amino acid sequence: CASRGEGGVSSYNEQFF.

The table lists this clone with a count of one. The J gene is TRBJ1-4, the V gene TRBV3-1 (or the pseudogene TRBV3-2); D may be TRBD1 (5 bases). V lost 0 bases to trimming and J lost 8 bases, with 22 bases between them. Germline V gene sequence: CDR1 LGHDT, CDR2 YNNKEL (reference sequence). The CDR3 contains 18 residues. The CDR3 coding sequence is TGTGCCAGCAGCCAAGAACCCTCCTCGTGGGGGGTGAGAGAAAAACTGTTTTTT. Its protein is CASSQEPSSWGVREKLFF.

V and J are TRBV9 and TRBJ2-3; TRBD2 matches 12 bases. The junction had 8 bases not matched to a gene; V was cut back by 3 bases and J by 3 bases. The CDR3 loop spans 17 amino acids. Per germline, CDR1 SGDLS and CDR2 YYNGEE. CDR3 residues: CASSALLAGGPTDTQYF. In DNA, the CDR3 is TGTGCCAGCAGCGCCCTTCTAGCGGGGGGGCCAACAGATACGCAGTATTTT.

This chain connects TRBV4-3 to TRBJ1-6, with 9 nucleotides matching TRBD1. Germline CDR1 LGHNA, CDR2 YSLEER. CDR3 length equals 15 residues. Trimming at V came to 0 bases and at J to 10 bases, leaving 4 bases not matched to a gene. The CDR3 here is CASSQERTGVSPLHF. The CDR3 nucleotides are TGCGCCAGCAGCCAAGAGAGGACAGGGGTCTCACCCCTCCACTTT.

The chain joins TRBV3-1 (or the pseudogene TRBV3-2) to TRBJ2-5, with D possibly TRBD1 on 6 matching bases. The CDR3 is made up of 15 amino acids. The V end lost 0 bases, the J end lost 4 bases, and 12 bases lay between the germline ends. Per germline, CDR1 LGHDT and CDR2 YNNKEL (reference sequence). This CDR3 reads CASSQEWGRGETQYF. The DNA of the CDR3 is TGTGCCAGCAGCCAAGAGTGGGGGCGCGGAGAGACCCAGTACTTC.

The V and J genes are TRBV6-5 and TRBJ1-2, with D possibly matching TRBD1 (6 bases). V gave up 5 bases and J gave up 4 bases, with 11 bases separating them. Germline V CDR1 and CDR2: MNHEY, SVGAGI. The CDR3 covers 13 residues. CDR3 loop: CASSQGLGYGYTF. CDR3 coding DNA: TGTGCCAGCAGTCAGGGGTTGGGCTATGGCTACACCTTC.

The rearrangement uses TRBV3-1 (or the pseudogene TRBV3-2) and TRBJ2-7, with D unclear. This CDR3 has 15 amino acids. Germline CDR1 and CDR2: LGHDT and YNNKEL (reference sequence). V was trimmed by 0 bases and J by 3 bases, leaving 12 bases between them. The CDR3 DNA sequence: TGTGCCAGCAGCCAAGATGGAAGGCCTAGCTACGAGCAGTACTTC. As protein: CASSQDGRPSYEQYF.

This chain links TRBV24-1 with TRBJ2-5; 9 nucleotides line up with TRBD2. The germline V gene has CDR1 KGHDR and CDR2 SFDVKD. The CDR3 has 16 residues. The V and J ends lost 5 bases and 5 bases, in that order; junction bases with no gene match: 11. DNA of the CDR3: TGTGCCACCAGTGCCCAGCGGGGGGTGCATCGGGAGACCCAGTACTTC. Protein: CATSAQRGVHRETQYF.

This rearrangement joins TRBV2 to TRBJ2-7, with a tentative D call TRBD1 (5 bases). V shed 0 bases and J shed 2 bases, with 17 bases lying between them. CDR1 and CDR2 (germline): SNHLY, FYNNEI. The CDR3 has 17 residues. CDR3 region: CASSEAPDVGVPYEQYF. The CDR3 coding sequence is TGTGCCAGCAGTGAAGCCCCAGATGTAGGGGTTCCCTACGAGCAGTACTTC.

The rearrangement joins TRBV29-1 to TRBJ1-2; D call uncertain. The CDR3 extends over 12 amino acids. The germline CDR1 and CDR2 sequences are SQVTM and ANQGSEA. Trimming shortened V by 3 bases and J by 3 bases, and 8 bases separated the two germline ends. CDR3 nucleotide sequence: TGCAGCGTTGAGGGGTATGACTATGGCTACACCTTC. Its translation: CSVEGYDYGYTF. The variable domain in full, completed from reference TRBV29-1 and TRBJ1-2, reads SAVISQKPSRDICQRGTSLTIQCQVDSQVTMMFWYRQQPGQSLTLIATANQGSEATYESGFVIDKFPISRPNLTFSTLTVSNMSPEDSSIYLCSVEGYDYGYTFGSGTRLTVV.

The CDR3 loop is CSASWGGRANQPQHF. Here the CDR3 DNA reads TGCAGTGCTAGTTGGGGAGGGCGGGCCAATCAGCCCCAGCATTTT. The chain recombines TRBV20-1 with TRBJ1-5; the D is unclear. The germline V and J ends were trimmed by 3 bases and 3 bases, with 15 bases remaining between them. There are 15 residues in the CDR3. Germline CDR1 and CDR2: DFQATT and SNEGSKA (reference sequence).

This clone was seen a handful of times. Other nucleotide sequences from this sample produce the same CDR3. The CDR3 sequence is CASSSGSSGNTIYF. As DNA, the CDR3 is TGCGCCAGTAGTTCAGGCAGCTCTGGAAACACCATATATTTT. The rearrangement uses TRBV5-1 and TRBJ1-3; no clear D. V lost 8 bases to trimming and J lost 0 bases, with 12 bases between them. In germline, CDR1 is SGHRS, CDR2 YFSETQ. CDR3 length: 14 residues.

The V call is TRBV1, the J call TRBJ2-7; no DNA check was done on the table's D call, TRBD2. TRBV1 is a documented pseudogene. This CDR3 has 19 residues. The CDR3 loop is CTSSQDRGTSLSSRYEQYF. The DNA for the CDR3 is TGCACCAGCAGCCAAGATCGGGGGACTAGTCTATCATCCCGTTACGAGCAGTACTTC.

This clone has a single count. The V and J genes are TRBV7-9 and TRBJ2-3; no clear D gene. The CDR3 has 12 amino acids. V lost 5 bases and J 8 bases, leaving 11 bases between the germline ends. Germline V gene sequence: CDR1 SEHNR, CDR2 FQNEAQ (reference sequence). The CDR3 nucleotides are TGTGCCAGCAGCGCCTGGCGGTCTACGCAGTATTTT. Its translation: CASSAWRSTQYF. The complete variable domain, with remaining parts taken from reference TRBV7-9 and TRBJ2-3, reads DTGVSQNPRHKITKRGQNVTFRCDPISEHNRLYWYRQTLGQGPEFLTYFQNEAQLEKSRLLSDRFSAERPKGSFSTLEIQRTEQGDSAMYLCASSAWRSTQYFGPGTRLTVL.

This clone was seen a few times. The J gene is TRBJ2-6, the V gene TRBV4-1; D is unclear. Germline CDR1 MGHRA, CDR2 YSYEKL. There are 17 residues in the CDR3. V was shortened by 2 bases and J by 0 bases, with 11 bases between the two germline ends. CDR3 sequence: CASSQPPTTSGANVLTF. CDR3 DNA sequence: TGCGCCAGCAGCCAACCCCCGACGACCTCTGGGGCCAACGTCCTGACTTTC.

This chain's CDR3 is CAWSQGAPMGYTF. The CDR3 DNA reads TGTGCCTGGAGTCAGGGGGCCCCTATGGGCTACACCTTC. This sequence joins TRBV30 and TRBJ1-2; 8 bases match TRBD1. Germline V gene data show CDR1 as GTSNPN and CDR2 as SVGIG (reference sequence). Trimming removed 2 bases from V and 8 bases from J; junction bases left unmatched: 7. The CDR3 consists of 13 residues.